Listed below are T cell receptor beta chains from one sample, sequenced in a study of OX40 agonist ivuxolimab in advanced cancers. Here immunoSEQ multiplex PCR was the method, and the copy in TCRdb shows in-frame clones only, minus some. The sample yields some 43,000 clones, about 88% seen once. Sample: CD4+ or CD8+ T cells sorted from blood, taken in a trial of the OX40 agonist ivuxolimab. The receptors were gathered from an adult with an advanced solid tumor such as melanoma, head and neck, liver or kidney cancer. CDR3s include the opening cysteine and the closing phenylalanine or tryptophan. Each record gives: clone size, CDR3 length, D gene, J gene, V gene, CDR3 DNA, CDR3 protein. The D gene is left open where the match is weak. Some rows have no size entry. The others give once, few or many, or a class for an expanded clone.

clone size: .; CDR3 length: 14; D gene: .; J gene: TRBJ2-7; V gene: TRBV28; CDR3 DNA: TGTGCCAGCGGCCCGTTGGGGGGCAGGTACGAGCAGTACTTC; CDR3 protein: CASGPLGGRYEQYF
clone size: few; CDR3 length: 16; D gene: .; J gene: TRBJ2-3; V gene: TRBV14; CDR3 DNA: TGTGCCAGCAGCCAAGTGACCGGAGGGAGGACAGATACGCAGTATTTT; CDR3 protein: CASSQVTGGRTDTQYF
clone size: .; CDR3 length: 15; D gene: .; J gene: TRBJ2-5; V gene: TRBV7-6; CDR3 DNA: TGTGCCAGCAGCTCATTATCACAGTTTCAAGAGACCCAGTACTTC; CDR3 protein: CASSSLSQFQETQYF
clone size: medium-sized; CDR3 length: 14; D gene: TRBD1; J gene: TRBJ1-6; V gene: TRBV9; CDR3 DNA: TGTGCCAGCAATCGAGGGACAGGGAATTCACCCCTCCACTTT; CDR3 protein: CASNRGTGNSPLHF
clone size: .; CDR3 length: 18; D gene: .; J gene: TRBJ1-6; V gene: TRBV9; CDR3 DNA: TGTGCCAGCAGGGTTCCGGGCCCCCGTCGTTCCTATAATTCACCCCTCCACTTT; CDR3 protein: CASRVPGPRRSYNSPLHF
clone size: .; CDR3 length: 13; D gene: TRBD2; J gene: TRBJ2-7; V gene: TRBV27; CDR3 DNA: TGTGCCAGCGCTGGACTAGCGGTCTACGAGCAGTACTTC; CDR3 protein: CASAGLAVYEQYF
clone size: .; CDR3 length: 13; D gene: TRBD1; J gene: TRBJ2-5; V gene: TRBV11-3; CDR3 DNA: TGTGCCAGCAGCTTCGGGACAGCAGAGACCCAGTACTTC; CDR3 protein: CASSFGTAETQYF
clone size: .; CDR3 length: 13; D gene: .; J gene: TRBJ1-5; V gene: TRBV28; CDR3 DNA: TGTGGTATACGGGACTCTAGCAATCAGCCCCAGCATTTT; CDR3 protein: CGIRDSSNQPQHF
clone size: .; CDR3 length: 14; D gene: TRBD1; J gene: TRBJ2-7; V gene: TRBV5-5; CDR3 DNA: TGTGCCAGCAGCTATAACAGGGGACCCTACGAGCAGTACTTC; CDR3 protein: CASSYNRGPYEQYF
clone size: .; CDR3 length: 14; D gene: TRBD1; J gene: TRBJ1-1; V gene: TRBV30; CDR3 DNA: TGTGCCTGGAATAATGGACAGGGTTTCTTAGGAGCTTTCTTT; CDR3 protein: CAWNNGQGFLGAFF
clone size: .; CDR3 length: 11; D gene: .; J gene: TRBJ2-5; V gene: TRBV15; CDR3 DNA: TGTGCCACCAGCAGAGAGGAGACCCAGTACTTC; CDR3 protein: CATSREETQYF
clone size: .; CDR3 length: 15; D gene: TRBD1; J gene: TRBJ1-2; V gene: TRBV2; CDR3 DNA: TGTGCCAGCAGTGAACGCACAGGGGGCATATCGGGCTACACCTTC; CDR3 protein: CASSERTGGISGYTF
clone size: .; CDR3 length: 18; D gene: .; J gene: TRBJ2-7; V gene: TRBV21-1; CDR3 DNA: TGTGCCAGCAGCCCGCGAAATGGGTTGGACAGGGGTGACTACGAGCAGTACTTC; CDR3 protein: CASSPRNGLDRGDYEQYF
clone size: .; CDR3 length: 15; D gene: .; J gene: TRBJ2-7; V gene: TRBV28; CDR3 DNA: TGTGCCAGCAGCCCTCCCCCCCCGGGGATCGGCGAGCAGTACTTC; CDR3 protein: CASSPPPPGIGEQYF
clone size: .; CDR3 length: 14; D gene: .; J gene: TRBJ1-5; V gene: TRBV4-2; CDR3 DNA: TGTGCCAGCAGCCAATACAGGGGCAATCAGCCCCAGCATTTT; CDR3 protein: CASSQYRGNQPQHF
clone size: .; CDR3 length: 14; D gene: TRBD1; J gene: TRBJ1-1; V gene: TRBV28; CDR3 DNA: TGTGCCAGCAGGAGAGACAGGGCGAACACTGAAGCTTTCTTT; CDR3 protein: CASRRDRANTEAFF